This TCR beta chain was captured in a study of CD8 T cells in ankylosing spondylitis (dated by TCRdb to 2015 to 2018). Some background on the complete study: The study set out to find disease-linked TCR variants by profiling T cell receptor beta repertoires in ankylosing spondylitis patients and healthy donors. The full study cohort was made up of 20 to 25 ankylosing spondylitis patients and about a hundred healthy donors. Peripheral blood samples were taken, and synovial fluid was additionally collected from ankylosing spondylitis patients. Study-wide conclusions, independent of this receptor: Blood from ankylosing spondylitis patients appeared to be characterized by a TCR beta motif composed of about 8 highly homologous amino acid variants. The disease-linked clones had a CD8+ phenotype and were found at relatively low frequencies in peripheral blood. The disease-linked clones were reported to be significantly enriched in matched synovial fluid samples from ankylosing spondylitis patients. Some of the motif variants had been reported before in the synovial fluid and blood of reactive arthritis patients, a finding that suggests common disease-initiation mechanisms.

The CDR3 spans 15 residues, from the cysteine through the phenylalanine. The entry retains the CDR3 DNA only, 45 bases that are in frame from base 1. Reading the germline V gene gives CDR1 ENHRY and CDR2 SYGVKD. At the junction V is shortened by 2 bases and J by 6 bases; bases outside the gene matches: 8. This clonotype was seen a handful of times. The antigen it binds to is not known. Base qualities are not at hand, and no much larger clone is one base apart. Synovial fluid samples were paired with blood samples taken from the same ankylosing spondylitis patients. Sequencing instrument: Illumina HiSeq 2500. Quantitative 5'-RACE with molecular barcodes was the method used to prepare the TCR beta libraries. The paper's data handling went like this. To identify disease-linked TCR variants, a new computational method was used, one built on a probabilistic model of VDJ rearrangement. TCRdb trimmed the raw reads at Q25, called clones with MiXCR and kept productive beta chains. Here each entry gathers all rows of one CDR3 protein and keeps the most common genes and DNA. These V and J calls derive from TCRdb rather than the authors' analysis. The sample yields approximately 110,000 distinct CDR3 sequences; approximately 25% were counted once. More than 9% of the sample is in the top ten clones.

Sequencing input: synovial fluid, either unsorted or a sorted T cell fraction (not recorded which). The receptor was isolated from a male donor with ankylosing spondylitis. The chain links TRBV10-3 with TRBJ2-3; 7 junctional bases match TRBD1. The CDR3 sequence is CAISENTGEKDTQYF. Here is the DNA: TGTGCCATCAGTGAGAATACAGGGGAAAAGGATACGCAGTATTTT.